The 7 T cell receptor beta chains listed next were all sequenced from one sample in a study of T cells in Graves' hyperthyroidism and ophthalmopathy. Using RNA transcripts as the source, TCR beta CDR3 regions were amplified. A first-round RT-PCR of the TCR CDR3 used the HTBI primer set. TCRdb re-called the multiplex PCR reads with MiXCR, one entry per CDR3 protein. In the table there are 110,000 to 150,000 distinct CDR3 sequences, around 21% of which are singletons. The sequencing input was blood. The receptors here all came from a woman aged 50 to 60 with Graves' hyperthyroidism that later progressed to Graves' ophthalmopathy.

The V gene is TRBV5-6, the J gene TRBJ2-5; D may be TRBD2 (6 bases). Germline V gene lookup returns CDR1 SGHDT and CDR2 YYEEEE. Trimming took 3 bases from V and 4 from J, leaving 10 bases between them. The CDR3 runs 13 residues. CDR3 protein: CASSWGGAETQYF. In nucleotides, the CDR3 is TGTGCCAGCAGCTGGGGCGGGGCAGAGACCCAGTACTTC.

The V and J genes are TRBV7-2 and TRBJ2-7, with TRBD1 identical over 9 bases. Trimming at V came to 1 base and at J to 4 bases, leaving 5 bases not matched to a gene. The CDR3 runs to 15 residues. Germline V gene data show CDR1 as SGHTA and CDR2 as FQGNSA. The CDR3 is CASSLDRTGVYEQYF. The CDR3, as DNA: TGTGCCAGCAGCTTAGACAGGACAGGGGTTTACGAGCAGTACTTC.

This clonotype was counted at least ten times. The chain is built from TRBV6-2 or TRBV6-3 and TRBJ1-2; D is unclear. Germline assignment: CDR1 MNHEY and CDR2 SVGEGT. Trimming took off 3 bases at V and 1 base at J, with 18 bases between the two ends. This CDR3 is built from 17 residues. CDR3 in amino acids: CASSYGPLDRGNYGYTF. The CDR3 DNA follows: TGTGCCAGCAGTTATGGTCCCCTCGATCGGGGTAACTATGGCTACACCTTC.

This clonotype was detected ten times or more. J is TRBJ1-1 and V is TRBV20-1, with D hard to call. This CDR3 has 15 amino acids. Germline CDR1 DFQATT, CDR2 SNEGSKA (reference sequence). V lost 3 bases to trimming and J lost 7 bases, with 21 bases between them. In nucleotides, the CDR3 is TGCAGTGCTAGTGATTCTGCCGCCGCGACTAATGAAGCTTTCTTT. This translates into CSASDSAAATNEAFF.

V gene TRBV2 combines with J gene TRBJ1-1; no clear D. The CDR3 is 13 amino acids. V shed 7 bases and J shed 2 bases, with 11 bases lying between them. Germline CDR1 is SNHLY and CDR2 is FYNNEI. CDR3 loop: CASNDGANTEAFF. In DNA, the CDR3 is TGTGCCAGCAACGACGGAGCCAACACTGAAGCTTTCTTT.

This clonotype was recorded many times. The rearrangement links TRBV10-3 to TRBJ1-2; 7 positions match TRBD1. The ends lost 10 bases at V and 7 bases at J; junction bases unmatched: 15. The germline V gene encodes CDR1 ENHRY and CDR2 SYGVKD. The CDR3 runs 14 residues. This CDR3 reads CATERGLGGGGYTF. CDR3 nucleotide sequence: TGTGCCACCGAGAGGGGACTAGGGGGCGGTGGCTACACCTTC.

About this clonotype: Since a much larger clone is just one base distant, this may be a read error. This rearrangement joins TRBV20-1 to TRBJ2-1, with 9 bases lining up with TRBD2. The DNA end favors TRBJ2-7, so the J call may be wrong. Germline lookup yields CDR1 DFQATT and CDR2 SNEGSKA (reference sequence). CDR3 length equals 14 residues. CDR3 DNA: TGCAGTGCTAGCGCGGGAGGGGTCCACAATGAGCAGTACTTC. Translated, it gives CSASAGGVHNEQYF.